This T cell receptor (beta chain) came from a study of early T cells in non-severe SARS-CoV-2 infection. Study in general: The study sequenced bulk RNA from unsorted whole blood, with chains unpaired. Study-level findings and limits: VDJdb matching favored anti-spike CD8 responses, missing private and CD4 specificities.

As concerns this clonotype: The antigen remains unidentified.

Unique molecular identifiers tagged individual cDNA molecules. TCRdb processed the 5' RACE reads anew with MiXCR; each CDR3 protein has one entry. Here the sample spans some 31,000 distinct CDR3 sequences, under 6% being singletons. V shed 1 base and J shed 1 base, with 4 bases lying between them. The CDR3 length is 13 residues. Germline loops: CDR1 SGHAT, CDR2 FQNNGV. The sample was whole blood. The receptor's source is an adult who was a healthcare worker with PCR-confirmed SARS-CoV-2 infection or an uninfected control (not recorded which). The chain couples TRBV11-2 to TRBJ2-5; the D is unclear. CDR3 DNA: TGTGCCAGCAGCTTAGGGGGCCAAGAGACCCAGTACTTC. Residues: CASSLGGQETQYF.